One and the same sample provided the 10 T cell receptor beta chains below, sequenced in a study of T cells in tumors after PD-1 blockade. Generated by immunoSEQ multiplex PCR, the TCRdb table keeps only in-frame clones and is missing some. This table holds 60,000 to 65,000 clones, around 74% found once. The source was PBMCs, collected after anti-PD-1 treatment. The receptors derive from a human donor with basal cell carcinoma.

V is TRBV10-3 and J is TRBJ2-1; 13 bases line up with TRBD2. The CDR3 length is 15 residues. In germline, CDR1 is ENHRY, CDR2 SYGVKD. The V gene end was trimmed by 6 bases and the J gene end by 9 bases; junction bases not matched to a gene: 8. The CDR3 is CAIRSGTSGVGEQFF. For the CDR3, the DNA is TGTGCCATCAGATCCGGGACTAGCGGGGTAGGTGAGCAGTTCTTC.

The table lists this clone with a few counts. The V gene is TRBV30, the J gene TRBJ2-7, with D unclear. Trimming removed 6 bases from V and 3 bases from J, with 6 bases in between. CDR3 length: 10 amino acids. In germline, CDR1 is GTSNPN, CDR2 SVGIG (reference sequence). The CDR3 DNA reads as TGTGCCTGCGGCGGCTACGAGCAGTACTTC. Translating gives CACGGYEQYF.

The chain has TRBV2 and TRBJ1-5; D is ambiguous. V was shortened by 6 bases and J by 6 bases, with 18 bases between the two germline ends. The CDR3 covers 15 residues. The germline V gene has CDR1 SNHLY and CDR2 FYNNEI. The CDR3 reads CASSPTSGESQPQHF. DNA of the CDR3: TGTGCCAGCAGCCCCACGTCTGGCGAGAGTCAGCCCCAGCATTTT.

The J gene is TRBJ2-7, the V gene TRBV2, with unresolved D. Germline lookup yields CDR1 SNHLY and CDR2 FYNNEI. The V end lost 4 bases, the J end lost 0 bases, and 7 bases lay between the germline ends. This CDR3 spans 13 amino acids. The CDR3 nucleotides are TGTGCCAGCAGTGGCAGCCTCTCCTACGAGCAGTACTTC. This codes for CASSGSLSYEQYF.

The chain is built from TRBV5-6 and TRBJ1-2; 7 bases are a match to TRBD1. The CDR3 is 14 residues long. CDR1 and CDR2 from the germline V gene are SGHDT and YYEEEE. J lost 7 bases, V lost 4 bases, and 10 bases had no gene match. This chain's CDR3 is CASSPRGGPGGYTF. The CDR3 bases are TGTGCCAGCAGCCCCAGGGGGGGGCCGGGTGGCTACACCTTC. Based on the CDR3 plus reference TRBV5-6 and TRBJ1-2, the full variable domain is DAGVTQSPTHLIKTRGQQVTLRCSPKSGHDTVSWYQQALGQGPQFIFQYYEEEERQRGNFPDRFSGHQFPNYSSELNVNALLLGDSALYLCASSPRGGPGGYTFGSGTRLTVV.

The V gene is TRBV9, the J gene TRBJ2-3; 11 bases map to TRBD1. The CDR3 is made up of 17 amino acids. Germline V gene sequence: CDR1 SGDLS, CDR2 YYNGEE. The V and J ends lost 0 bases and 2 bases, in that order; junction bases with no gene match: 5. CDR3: CASSVAGTGGVTDTQYF. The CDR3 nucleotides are TGTGCCAGCAGCGTAGCCGGGACAGGGGGTGTCACAGATACGCAGTATTTT.

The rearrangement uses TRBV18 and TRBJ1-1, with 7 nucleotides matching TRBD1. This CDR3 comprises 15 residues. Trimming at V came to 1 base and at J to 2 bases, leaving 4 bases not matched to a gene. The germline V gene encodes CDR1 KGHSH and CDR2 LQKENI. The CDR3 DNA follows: TGTGCCAGCTCACCACTCGGGACAGTTAACACTGAAGCTTTCTTT. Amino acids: CASSPLGTVNTEAFF.

This chain's CDR3 is CATSTSGQDQIQYF. The CDR3 DNA follows: TGTGCCACTTCCACCTCGGGACAGGACCAGATTCAGTACTTC. The V and J genes are TRBV6-5 and TRBJ2-4; 8 bases agree with TRBD1. The CDR3 is 14 amino acids. V was clipped by 10 bases and J by 10 bases; unmatched bases: 15. The germline CDR1 and CDR2 sequences are MNHEY and SVGAGI.

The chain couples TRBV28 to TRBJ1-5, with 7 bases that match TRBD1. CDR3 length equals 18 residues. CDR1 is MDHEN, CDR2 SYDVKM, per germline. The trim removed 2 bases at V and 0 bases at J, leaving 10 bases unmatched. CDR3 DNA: TGTGCCAGCAGTTTAACTACCGGGACAGAAAATAGCAATCAGCCCCAGCATTTT. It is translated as CASSLTTGTENSNQPQHF.

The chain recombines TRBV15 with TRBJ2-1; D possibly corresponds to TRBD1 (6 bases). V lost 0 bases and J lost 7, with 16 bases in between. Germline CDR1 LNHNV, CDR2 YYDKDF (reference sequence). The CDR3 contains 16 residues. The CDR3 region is CATSRDGGRAANEQFF. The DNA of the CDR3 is TGTGCCACCAGCAGAGATGGGGGCAGGGCGGCTAATGAGCAGTTCTTC. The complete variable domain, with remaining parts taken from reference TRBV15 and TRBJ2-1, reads DAMVIQNPRYQVTQFGKPVTLSCSQTLNHNVMYWYQQKSSQAPKLLFHYYDKDFNNEADTPDNFQSRRPNTSFCFLDIRSPGLGDTAMYLCATSRDGGRAANEQFFGPGTRLTVL.